A selection of T cell receptor beta chains follows, all from one sample in a study of CD8 T cells in Susac syndrome. TCRdb analysed the immunoSEQ multiplex PCR reads with MiXCR anew, one entry per CDR3 protein. Of 170,000 or so distinct CDR3 sequences listed, about 93% are singletons. The sample consisted of CD4+ T cells from PBMCs. The receptors originated from a human donor with multiple sclerosis. Each CDR3 is given with its conserved first and last residue. The order of the fields is CDR3 protein, CDR3 DNA, J gene, V gene, clone size, D gene. The D gene is left open where the match is weak. Part of the rows lack a size; the others show once, few, many or a class for expanded clones.

cdr3_aa: CASSLAGSGTEAFF
cdr3_nt: TGTGCCAGCAGCTTAGCAGGGTCGGGCACTGAAGCTTTCTTT
j_call: TRBJ1-1
v_call: TRBV7-3
clone_size: .
d_call: .

cdr3_aa: CASSLVRSSGAPYEQYF
cdr3_nt: TGTGCCAGCAGTTTAGTTCGATCCAGCGGGGCACCCTACGAGCAGTACTTC
j_call: TRBJ2-7
v_call: TRBV12-3/TRBV12-4
clone_size: .
d_call: TRBD2

cdr3_aa: CASSPYRGSNQPQHF
cdr3_nt: TGTGCCAGCAGCCCCTACAGGGGTAGCAATCAGCCCCAGCATTTT
j_call: TRBJ1-5
v_call: TRBV12-3/TRBV12-4
clone_size: .
d_call: TRBD1

cdr3_aa: CSANPSGVADTQYF
cdr3_nt: TGCAGTGCCAATCCTAGCGGGGTGGCAGATACGCAGTATTTT
j_call: TRBJ2-3
v_call: TRBV20-1
clone_size: .
d_call: TRBD2

cdr3_aa: CASSQGSTDTQYF
cdr3_nt: TGTGCCAGCAGCCAAGGATCCACAGATACGCAGTATTTT
j_call: TRBJ2-3
v_call: TRBV14
clone_size: few
d_call: .

cdr3_aa: CASSQGGLAGDTQYF
cdr3_nt: TGTGCCAGCAGCCAAGGTGGACTAGCGGGTGATACGCAGTATTTT
j_call: TRBJ2-3
v_call: TRBV3-1
clone_size: .
d_call: TRBD2

cdr3_aa: CASGTSERGEQYF
cdr3_nt: TGTGCCAGCGGGACTAGCGAACGAGGAGAGCAGTACTTC
j_call: TRBJ2-7
v_call: TRBV2
clone_size: .
d_call: TRBD2

cdr3_aa: CASSYSGGQYNEQFF
cdr3_nt: TGTGCCAGCAGTTATTCCGGAGGGCAGTACAATGAGCAGTTCTTC
j_call: TRBJ2-1
v_call: TRBV6-6
clone_size: .
d_call: .

cdr3_aa: CASSSAGTGNQPQHF
cdr3_nt: TGTGCCAGCAGTTCCGCAGGGACGGGCAATCAGCCCCAGCATTTT
j_call: TRBJ1-5
v_call: TRBV12-3/TRBV12-4
clone_size: .
d_call: .

cdr3_aa: CASSVASSGVTGELFF
cdr3_nt: TGTGCCAGCAGCGTAGCTTCGAGCGGGGTGACCGGGGAGCTGTTTTTT
j_call: TRBJ2-2
v_call: TRBV9
clone_size: .
d_call: TRBD2

cdr3_aa: CASSAAGAIKIEQYF
cdr3_nt: TGTGCCAGCTCGGCGGCGGGAGCCATTAAGATCGAGCAGTACTTC
j_call: TRBJ2-7
v_call: TRBV6-5
clone_size: .
d_call: TRBD2

cdr3_aa: CASSLAFSETQYF
cdr3_nt: TGTGCCAGCAGCTTAGCTTTTTCGGAGACCCAGTACTTC
j_call: TRBJ2-5
v_call: TRBV7-2
clone_size: .
d_call: .

cdr3_aa: CSAKVAETQYF
cdr3_nt: TGCAGCGCTAAGGTGGCAGAGACCCAGTACTTC
j_call: TRBJ2-5
v_call: TRBV29-1
clone_size: .
d_call: .

cdr3_aa: CATSRAPGLAGGLDEQYF
cdr3_nt: TGTGCCACCAGCAGAGCCCCGGGACTAGCGGGGGGGCTCGACGAGCAGTACTTC
j_call: TRBJ2-7
v_call: TRBV15
clone_size: .
d_call: TRBD2

cdr3_aa: CASSLLTGDTSYEQYF
cdr3_nt: TGCGCCAGCAGCTTGCTGACAGGGGACACTTCCTACGAGCAGTACTTC
j_call: TRBJ2-7
v_call: TRBV5-1
clone_size: .
d_call: TRBD1

cdr3_aa: CASSHGLAGEGTQYF
cdr3_nt: TGTGCCAGCAGCCACGGACTAGCGGGGGAGGGGACCCAGTACTTC
j_call: TRBJ2-5
v_call: TRBV3-1
clone_size: .
d_call: TRBD2

cdr3_aa: CASTFIEVGETQYF
cdr3_nt: TGTGCCAGCACTTTCATAGAGGTGGGAGAGACCCAGTACTTC
j_call: TRBJ2-5
v_call: TRBV6-5
clone_size: once
d_call: .

cdr3_aa: CASSQDYWDEKLFF
cdr3_nt: TGTGCCAGCAGCCAAGACTACTGGGATGAAAAACTGTTTTTT
j_call: TRBJ1-4
v_call: TRBV3-1
clone_size: .
d_call: .

cdr3_aa: CASSGAGHTGELFF
cdr3_nt: TGTGCCAGCAGTGGGGCTGGCCACACCGGGGAGCTGTTTTTT
j_call: TRBJ2-2
v_call: TRBV2
clone_size: .
d_call: .

cdr3_aa: CASSQRTGLENSPLHF
cdr3_nt: TGCGCCAGCAGCCAAAGGACAGGGCTGGAAAATTCACCCCTCCACTTT
j_call: TRBJ1-6
v_call: TRBV5-1
clone_size: .
d_call: TRBD1

cdr3_aa: CASSIDIAGGRREQFF
cdr3_nt: TGTGCCAGTAGTATAGACATAGCGGGAGGGCGAAGGGAGCAGTTCTTC
j_call: TRBJ2-1
v_call: TRBV19
clone_size: .
d_call: TRBD2

cdr3_aa: CAWRGEGYDTEAFF
cdr3_nt: TGTGCCTGGAGGGGGGAGGGGTACGACACTGAAGCTTTCTTT
j_call: TRBJ1-1
v_call: TRBV30
clone_size: .
d_call: .

cdr3_aa: CASSLGTGADTQYF
cdr3_nt: TGCGCCAGCAGCTTGGGGACCGGGGCAGATACGCAGTATTTT
j_call: TRBJ2-3
v_call: TRBV5-1
clone_size: .
d_call: .

cdr3_aa: CASSEMGRGFQETQYF
cdr3_nt: TGTGCCAGCAGTGAAATGGGCAGGGGCTTCCAAGAGACCCAGTACTTC
j_call: TRBJ2-5
v_call: TRBV25-1
clone_size: .
d_call: .

cdr3_aa: CSAPEGMISTDTQYF
cdr3_nt: TGCAGTGCTCCGGAGGGGATGATTAGCACAGATACGCAGTATTTT
j_call: TRBJ2-3
v_call: TRBV20-1
clone_size: .
d_call: .

cdr3_aa: CASSEQPGLESDTQYF
cdr3_nt: TGTGCCAGCAGTGAACAACCGGGACTAGAGTCAGATACGCAGTATTTT
j_call: TRBJ2-3
v_call: TRBV9
clone_size: .
d_call: TRBD2

cdr3_aa: CASSLARRNLHEQYF
cdr3_nt: TGTGCCAGCAGCTTGGCACGGCGAAACCTCCACGAGCAGTACTTC
j_call: TRBJ2-7
v_call: TRBV5-6
clone_size: .
d_call: .

cdr3_aa: CASSFSQGLAETYEQYF
cdr3_nt: TGTGCCAGCAGCTTTAGCCAAGGACTAGCGGAGACCTACGAGCAGTACTTC
j_call: TRBJ2-7
v_call: TRBV11-2
clone_size: .
d_call: TRBD2

cdr3_aa: CASSLDGTSDEQYF
cdr3_nt: TGCGCCAGCAGCTTGGACGGGACATCTGACGAGCAGTACTTC
j_call: TRBJ2-7
v_call: TRBV5-1
clone_size: .
d_call: .

cdr3_aa: CASRGQQEYGYTF
cdr3_nt: TGTGCCAGCAGAGGACAGCAAGAGTATGGCTACACCTTC
j_call: TRBJ1-2
v_call: TRBV2
clone_size: .
d_call: .

cdr3_aa: CASSLSQDAGYTF
cdr3_nt: TGTGCCAGCAGTTTATCCCAGGATGCTGGCTACACCTTC
j_call: TRBJ1-2
v_call: TRBV28
clone_size: .
d_call: .

cdr3_aa: CASRSQGYRDTNSYEQYF
cdr3_nt: TGTGCCAGCAGGAGTCAAGGTTACCGGGACACTAACTCCTACGAGCAGTACTTC
j_call: TRBJ2-7
v_call: TRBV27
clone_size: once
d_call: .

cdr3_aa: CASSLGYLSGVAGELFF
cdr3_nt: TGCGCCAGCAGCTTGGGGTACCTTTCGGGCGTCGCCGGGGAGCTGTTTTTT
j_call: TRBJ2-2
v_call: TRBV5-1
clone_size: .
d_call: .

cdr3_aa: CASTRTSGNTGELFF
cdr3_nt: TGTGCCAGCACCCGGACTAGCGGGAACACCGGGGAGCTGTTTTTT
j_call: TRBJ2-2
v_call: TRBV9
clone_size: few
d_call: TRBD2

cdr3_aa: CASSALEAPFYNEQFF
cdr3_nt: TGTGCCAGCAGTGCTCTCGAGGCTCCGTTCTACAATGAGCAGTTCTTC
j_call: TRBJ2-1
v_call: TRBV6-1
clone_size: .
d_call: .

cdr3_aa: CASSLDARSIDEQYF
cdr3_nt: TGTGCCAGCAGCTTGGATGCGAGATCGATAGACGAGCAGTACTTC
j_call: TRBJ2-7
v_call: TRBV5-4
clone_size: .
d_call: .

cdr3_aa: CASIQPGQGIQPQHF
cdr3_nt: TGTGCCAGTATCCAGCCGGGACAGGGTATTCAGCCCCAGCATTTT
j_call: TRBJ1-5
v_call: TRBV19
clone_size: .
d_call: TRBD1

cdr3_aa: CASSPPTQDTEAFF
cdr3_nt: TGTGCCAGCTCACCACCAACCCAAGACACTGAAGCTTTCTTT
j_call: TRBJ1-1
v_call: TRBV18
clone_size: .
d_call: .

cdr3_aa: CASSEYNNQPQHF
cdr3_nt: TGTGCCAGCAGTGAATACAACAATCAGCCCCAGCATTTT
j_call: TRBJ1-5
v_call: TRBV3-1
clone_size: .
d_call: .

cdr3_aa: CAIGGRAHSYEQYF
cdr3_nt: TGTGCCATCGGCGGGAGGGCGCACTCCTACGAGCAGTACTTC
j_call: TRBJ2-7
v_call: TRBV10-3
clone_size: .
d_call: TRBD2

cdr3_aa: CSASARTGGGSGANVLTF
cdr3_nt: TGCAGTGCTAGTGCCCGGACAGGGGGAGGGTCTGGGGCCAACGTCCTGACTTTC
j_call: TRBJ2-6
v_call: TRBV20-1
clone_size: .
d_call: TRBD1

cdr3_aa: CAWSEGPGNSPLHF
cdr3_nt: TGTGCCTGGAGCGAGGGCCCAGGGAATTCACCCCTCCACTTT
j_call: TRBJ1-6
v_call: TRBV30
clone_size: once
d_call: .

cdr3_aa: CASRRPGLSYEQYF
cdr3_nt: TGTGCCAGCAGACGTCCGGGTCTATCCTACGAGCAGTACTTC
j_call: TRBJ2-7
v_call: TRBV28
clone_size: .
d_call: .

cdr3_aa: CASSNTGGLAKNIQYF
cdr3_nt: TGTGCCAGCAGTAACACAGGCGGACTAGCCAAAAACATTCAGTACTTC
j_call: TRBJ2-4
v_call: TRBV28
clone_size: .
d_call: .

cdr3_aa: CATSRGDSEAFF
cdr3_nt: TGTGCCACCAGCAGAGGGGACAGTGAAGCTTTCTTT
j_call: TRBJ1-1
v_call: TRBV15
clone_size: .
d_call: TRBD1

cdr3_aa: CSARRQGSGPYEQYF
cdr3_nt: TGCAGTGCTAGGCGCCAGGGTTCGGGCCCCTACGAGCAGTACTTC
j_call: TRBJ2-7
v_call: TRBV20-1
clone_size: .
d_call: .